Below are 23 T cell receptor beta chains sequenced from a single sample in a study of regulatory dendritic cells for organ transplantation. TCRdb keeps only in-frame clones here, not all; method: immunoSEQ multiplex PCR. Of 15,000 to 20,000 clones listed, around 85% are singletons. Allogeneic regulatory or mature dendritic cells were co-cultured for 4 to 6 days with CFSE-labeled sorted T cells at 1:10. The antigens for these receptors are not known. What was sequenced was memory CD4+ T cells from blood cultured with regulatory dendritic cells. This sample's subset: CD45RO+ memory T cells. These receptors originate from a human donor in good health.

The chain recombines TRBV4-2 with TRBJ2-7; 10 bases fit TRBD1. The junction had 10 bases not matched to a gene; V was cut back by 0 bases and J by 2 bases. Germline lookup yields CDR1 LGHNA and CDR2 YNFKEQ. CDR3 length: 18 amino acids. The CDR3: CASSQDRGGQGETYEQYF. CDR3 nucleotides: TGTGCCAGCAGCCAAGATCGGGGAGGACAGGGGGAGACCTACGAGCAGTACTTC.

The rearrangement links TRBV7-2 to TRBJ2-3; D is undetermined. Germline V gene lookup returns CDR1 SGHTA and CDR2 FQGNSA. V gave up 2 bases and J gave up 3 bases, with 3 bases separating them. CDR3 length: 12 residues. The CDR3 DNA is TGTGCCAGCAGCTTAAGTACAGATACGCAGTATTTT. Translated, it gives CASSLSTDTQYF.

This chain uses TRBV23-1 with TRBJ2-7, with no clear D. TRBV23-1 is assigned to the ORF class and has an uncertain function. Trimming took off 6 bases at V and 0 bases at J, with 18 bases between the two ends. CDR3 length equals 16 residues. CDR3 in amino acids: CASSPPTPGSSYEQYF. The CDR3 nucleotides are TGCGCCAGCAGCCCCCCCACCCCGGGCAGCTCCTACGAGCAGTACTTC.

This rearrangement joins TRBV7-2 to TRBJ1-5, with D hard to call. The CDR3 runs 12 residues. The germline V gene encodes CDR1 SGHTA and CDR2 FQGNSA. Deletions cut 2 bases from V and 4 bases from J, with 3 bases between. CDR3 sequence (DNA): TGTGCCAGCAGCTTATTGAATCAGCCCCAGCATTTT. This translates into CASSLLNQPQHF. The entire variable domain, with the rest obtained from reference TRBV7-2 and TRBJ1-5, is as follows: GAGVSQSPSNKVTEKGKDVELRCDPISGHTALYWYRQSLGQGLEFLIYFQGNSAPDKSGLPSDRFSAERTGGSVSTLTIQRTQQEDSAVYLCASSLLNQPQHFGDGTRLSIL.

V usage is TRBV11-3 and J usage is TRBJ1-1; possibly TRBD1 for D (5 bases). Germline CDR1 and CDR2: SGHNT and YENEEA. The CDR3 sequence is 14 residues long. The V end lost 4 bases, the J end lost 6 bases, and 15 bases lay between the germline ends. CDR3 region: CASSSGEVGAEAFF. CDR3 DNA: TGTGCCAGCAGCTCCGGGGAAGTAGGGGCTGAAGCTTTCTTT.

This chain joins TRBV7-2 and TRBJ1-6, with 8 positions matching TRBD1. Germline V CDR1 and CDR2: SGHTA, FQGNSA. V was clipped by 4 bases and J by 4 bases; unmatched bases: 6. The CDR3 has 16 residues. CDR3: CASSSQGAGYNSPLHF. CDR3 bases: TGTGCCAGCAGCTCTCAGGGGGCAGGGTATAATTCACCCCTCCACTTT.

V and J are TRBV6-1 and TRBJ2-3, with D possibly called TRBD1 or TRBD2 (5 bases each). The CDR3 contains 15 residues. The V end was cut by 3 bases, the J end by 4 bases, with 14 bases between. Per germline, CDR1 MNHNS and CDR2 SASEGT. The CDR3 coding sequence is TGTGCCAGCAGTGATTGGGGGAGCGCCCCAGATACGCAGTATTTT. Encoded protein: CASSDWGSAPDTQYF.

The chain combines TRBV25-1 with TRBJ1-6; D gene ambiguous. Germline CDR1 reads MGHDK; CDR2 reads SYGVNS. The CDR3 covers 14 residues. V shed 5 bases and J shed 7 bases, with 12 bases lying between them. DNA for the CDR3: TGTGCCAGCAGTATGGTCCCACCGAATTCACCCCTCCACTTT. The encoded protein is CASSMVPPNSPLHF.

The chain links TRBV7-9 to TRBJ2-6; TRBD1 is a possible D gene (5 bases). With 5 bases removed from V and 1 base from J, the gap between germline ends came to 15 bases. Germline values: CDR1 SEHNR, CDR2 FQNEAQ (reference sequence). The CDR3 length is 17 residues. CDR3 in DNA: TGTGCCAGCAGCCTCACAGGTGTAGGTTCTGGGGCCAACGTCCTGACTTTC. This translates into CASSLTGVGSGANVLTF.

The chain has TRBV2 and TRBJ1-2; D possibly corresponds to TRBD1 (6 bases). The germline V and J ends were trimmed by 4 bases and 0 bases, with 9 bases remaining between them. CDR3 size: 14 residues. The germline CDR1 and CDR2 sequences are SNHLY and FYNNEI. This chain's CDR3 is CASSVKGANYGYTF. As DNA, the CDR3 is TGTGCCAGCAGTGTTAAGGGGGCTAACTATGGCTACACCTTC. The whole variable domain, remainder taken from reference TRBV2 and TRBJ1-2, is EPEVTQTPSHQVTQMGQEVILRCVPISNHLYFYWYRQILGQKVEFLVSFYNNEISEKSEIFDDQFSVERPDGSNFTLKIRSTKLEDSAMYFCASSVKGANYGYTFGSGTRLTVV.

This chain joins TRBV6-1 and TRBJ1-2, with a possible D match to TRBD1 (5 bases). Germline CDR1 and CDR2: MNHNS and SASEGT. The germline V and J ends were trimmed by 4 bases and 11 bases, with 23 bases remaining between them. The CDR3 spans 15 residues. CDR3 nucleotide sequence: TGTGCCAGCAGTGCCGACGGAGGGGCAGGGATTCGTTACACCTTC. This gives the protein CASSADGGAGIRYTF.

This chain links TRBV9 with TRBJ2-3, with D maybe TRBD2 (7 bases). The length of the CDR3 is 16 residues. Trimming left V 1 base short and J 4 bases short, with 16 bases between. Germline CDR1 SGDLS, CDR2 YYNGEE. This CDR3 is CASSVRTGGGADTQYF. CDR3 DNA sequence: TGTGCCAGCAGCGTAAGGACGGGGGGCGGAGCAGATACGCAGTATTTT.

The rearrangement links TRBV27 to TRBJ2-2, with 8 bases fitting TRBD2. With 1 base clipped from V and 5 bases from J, the junction kept 9 bases outside the gene matches. The CDR3 has 17 amino acids. Germline CDR1 and CDR2: MNHEY and SMNVEV (reference sequence). The DNA for the CDR3 is TGTGCCAGCAGTTTATGGAGAAGTAGCGGGAATACCGGGGAGCTGTTTTTT. Residues: CASSLWRSSGNTGELFF.

The CDR3 DNA follows: TGTGCCAGCAGTGAAACCTATTTAAGCGGGGAAGGGACCCAGTACTTC. This codes for CASSETYLSGEGTQYF. The chain combines TRBV2 with TRBJ2-5, with 7 positions matching TRBD2. After removal of 2 bases from V and 7 bases from J, the junction contained 13 bases not matched to a gene. The CDR3 extends over 16 amino acids. From germline, CDR1 is SNHLY and CDR2 FYNNEI.

This clone has just a few counts. The chain is built from TRBV27 and TRBJ1-1; D is unresolved. The V gene lost 6 bases and the J gene lost 3 bases, with 11 bases spanning the gap. The CDR3 runs 13 residues. CDR1 MNHEY and CDR2 SMNVEV come from the germline V gene (reference sequence). The CDR3 nucleotides read TGTGCCAGCAGCATGGGTGTGTACACTGAAGCTTTCTTT. The encoded protein is CASSMGVYTEAFF.

The chain links TRBV4-2 to TRBJ2-3; D uncertain. Germline values: CDR1 LGHNA, CDR2 YNFKEQ. This CDR3 region has 13 residues. The V gene lost 0 bases and the J gene lost 6 bases, with 7 bases spanning the gap. The CDR3 sequence is CASSQESRDTQYF. CDR3 coding DNA: TGTGCCAGCAGCCAAGAAAGTAGGGATACGCAGTATTTT.

The rearrangement uses TRBV18 and TRBJ1-1; a possible D gene is TRBD1 (6 bases). CDR1 and CDR2 from the germline V gene are KGHSH and LQKENI. This CDR3 spans 15 amino acids. V lost 3 bases and J 3 bases, leaving 14 bases between the germline ends. The CDR3, as DNA: TGTGCCAGCTCACCGCCCACAGGGACCCACACTGAAGCTTTCTTT. It specifies CASSPPTGTHTEAFF. Full variable domain (rest looked up from reference TRBV18 and TRBJ1-1): NAGVMQNPRHLVRRRGQEARLRCSPMKGHSHVYWYRQLPEEGLKFMVYLQKENIIDESGMPKERFSAEFPKEGPSILRIQQVVRGDSAAYFCASSPPTGTHTEAFFGQGTRLTVV.

V gene TRBV18 combines with J gene TRBJ2-1; 10 nucleotides match TRBD1. The CDR3 has 18 residues. Per the germline V gene, CDR1 is KGHSH and CDR2 is LQKENI. V was clipped by 3 bases and J by 9 bases; unmatched bases: 17. This CDR3 reads CASSPISGGTGDRGEQFF. The CDR3 region has the DNA TGTGCCAGCTCACCGATATCCGGGGGGACAGGGGATCGGGGTGAGCAGTTCTTC.

This clone occurred once. This sequence joins TRBV18 and TRBJ1-1; the D gene is possibly TRBD1 (6 bases). Trimming shortened V by 0 bases and J by 4 bases, and 18 bases separated the two germline ends. The CDR3 has 17 amino acids. CDR1 is KGHSH, CDR2 LQKENI, per germline. CDR3 sequence: CASSPPDGRTASTEAFF. The CDR3 DNA sequence: TGTGCCAGCTCACCACCGGATGGTCGGACAGCCTCCACTGAAGCTTTCTTT. Variable domain in full (rest from reference TRBV18 and TRBJ1-1): NAGVMQNPRHLVRRRGQEARLRCSPMKGHSHVYWYRQLPEEGLKFMVYLQKENIIDESGMPKERFSAEFPKEGPSILRIQQVVRGDSAAYFCASSPPDGRTASTEAFFGQGTRLTVV.

The rearrangement joins TRBV5-4 to TRBJ2-3; D is unresolved. The CDR3 spans 12 residues. V was shortened by 5 bases and J by 2 bases, with 6 bases between the two germline ends. Germline V gene sequence: CDR1 SGHNT, CDR2 YYREEE (reference sequence). The CDR3 DNA sequence: TGTGCCAGCAGTAGACTCACAGATACGCAGTATTTT. This encodes CASSRLTDTQYF.

The CDR3 loop reads CASSSKQGWDSPLHF. The CDR3 nucleotides read TGTGCCAGCAGCTCGAAACAGGGGTGGGATTCACCCCTCCACTTT. The chain has TRBV7-3 and TRBJ1-6; 7 bases fit TRBD1. The germline V gene has CDR1 SGHTA and CDR2 FQGTGA. V lost 4 bases, J lost 8 bases, and 8 bases stayed unmatched. CDR3 length: 15 amino acids.

The J gene is TRBJ2-5, the V gene TRBV5-6; D is undetermined. The CDR3 has 15 residues. Germline V gives CDR1 SGHDT, CDR2 YYEEEE. V was clipped by 2 bases and J by 2 bases, with 13 bases between them. The CDR3 DNA reads TGTGCCAGCAGCTTCATAGGGCTAGGTCAAGAGACCCAGTACTTC. The encoded protein is CASSFIGLGQETQYF.

This clone was counted between two and nine times. The genes are TRBV7-2 and TRBJ1-1, with D possibly being TRBD1 (6 bases). Trimming removed 6 bases from V and 0 bases from J, with 20 bases in between. Germline V CDR1 and CDR2: SGHTA, FQGNSA. This CDR3 contains 17 residues. The CDR3 loop is CASRAPGAVAMNTEAFF. In DNA, the CDR3 is TGTGCCAGCAGGGCCCCGGGGGCGGTAGCAATGAACACTGAAGCTTTCTTT.